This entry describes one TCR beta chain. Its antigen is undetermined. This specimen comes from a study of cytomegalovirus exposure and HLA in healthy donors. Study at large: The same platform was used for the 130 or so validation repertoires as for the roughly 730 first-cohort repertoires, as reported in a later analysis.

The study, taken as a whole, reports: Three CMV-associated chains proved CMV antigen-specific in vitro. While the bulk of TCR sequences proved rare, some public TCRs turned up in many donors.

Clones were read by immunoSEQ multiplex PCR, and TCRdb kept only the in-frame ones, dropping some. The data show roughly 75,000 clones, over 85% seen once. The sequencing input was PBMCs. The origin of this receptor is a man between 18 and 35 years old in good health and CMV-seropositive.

The CDR3 is CASSRSLNTGELFF. The CDR3 region has the DNA TGTGCCAGCAGCAGGTCCCTAAACACCGGGGAGCTGTTTTTT. The chain links TRBV2 to TRBJ2-2, with D unclear. Germline V gives CDR1 SNHLY, CDR2 FYNNEI. There are 14 residues in the CDR3. Trimming took off 6 bases at V and 2 bases at J, with 10 bases between the two ends.